These T cell receptor beta chains were read from a single sample in a study of cytomegalovirus exposure and HLA in healthy donors. Produced via immunoSEQ multiplex PCR; TCRdb's table is partial and in-frame only. This sample's table reports about 74,000 clones. Sequencing used PBMCs. These receptors were collected from a female donor in good health and CMV-seropositive. Each CDR3 is given with its conserved first and last residue. The D gene is left open where the match is weak.

d_call: -; j_call: TRBJ1-2; cdr3_length: 14; v_call: TRBV4-3; cdr3_aa: CASSQDLNQVGYTF; cdr3_nt: TGCGCCAGCAGCCAAGATCTTAACCAGGTTGGCTACACCTTC
d_call: -; j_call: TRBJ2-1; cdr3_length: 15; v_call: TRBV29-1; cdr3_aa: CSVEGAGISYNEQFF; cdr3_nt: TGCAGCGTTGAAGGGGCAGGTATCTCCTACAATGAGCAGTTCTTC
d_call: -; j_call: TRBJ2-3; cdr3_length: 13; v_call: TRBV5-1; cdr3_aa: CASSFTDSDTQYF; cdr3_nt: TGCGCCAGCAGCTTCACGGACTCAGATACGCAGTATTTT
d_call: -; j_call: TRBJ2-2; cdr3_length: 17; v_call: TRBV5-1; cdr3_aa: CASSLGHRNPNTGELFF; cdr3_nt: TGCGCCAGCAGCTTGGGACATCGCAATCCGAACACCGGGGAGCTGTTTTTT
d_call: -; j_call: TRBJ1-1; cdr3_length: 15; v_call: TRBV7-2; cdr3_aa: CASSGGGLRNTEAFF; cdr3_nt: TGTGCCAGCAGCGGGGGGGGGTTAAGGAACACTGAAGCTTTCTTT
d_call: TRBD1; j_call: TRBJ2-7; cdr3_length: 14; v_call: TRBV7-9; cdr3_aa: CASSPLAGGTEQYF; cdr3_nt: TGTGCCAGCAGCCCCCTGGCAGGGGGAACCGAGCAGTACTTC
d_call: -; j_call: TRBJ1-2; cdr3_length: 12; v_call: TRBV30; cdr3_aa: CAWATFENGYTF; cdr3_nt: TGTGCCTGGGCGACTTTTGAGAATGGCTACACCTTC
d_call: TRBD1; j_call: TRBJ1-5; cdr3_length: 19; v_call: TRBV6-1; cdr3_aa: CASSELPTGTGGWGQPQHF; cdr3_nt: TGTGCCAGCAGTGAACTGCCTACAGGGACAGGGGGTTGGGGTCAGCCCCAGCATTTT
d_call: TRBD1; j_call: TRBJ1-2; cdr3_length: 17; v_call: TRBV27; cdr3_aa: CASSLSSGQGAFYGYTF; cdr3_nt: TGTGCCAGCAGTTTATCCTCAGGACAGGGGGCATTCTATGGCTACACCTTC
d_call: TRBD1; j_call: TRBJ1-1; cdr3_length: 15; v_call: TRBV4-1; cdr3_aa: CASSRADRENTEAFF; cdr3_nt: TGCGCCAGCAGCAGGGCGGACAGGGAGAACACTGAAGCTTTCTTT
d_call: TRBD2; j_call: TRBJ2-1; cdr3_length: 19; v_call: TRBV7-9; cdr3_aa: CASSSSSTSGSPPYNEQFF; cdr3_nt: TGTGCCAGCAGCTCTAGTTCGACTAGCGGGAGCCCACCCTACAATGAGCAGTTCTTC
d_call: -; j_call: TRBJ2-7; cdr3_length: 14; v_call: TRBV9; cdr3_aa: CASSFSSSSYEQYF; cdr3_nt: TGTGCCAGCAGCTTCAGCTCTAGCTCCTACGAGCAGTACTTC
d_call: -; j_call: TRBJ1-1; cdr3_length: 13; v_call: TRBV5-1; cdr3_aa: CASSLAYNTEAFF; cdr3_nt: TGCGCCAGCAGCTTAGCATATAACACTGAAGCTTTCTTT
d_call: TRBD1; j_call: TRBJ1-2; cdr3_length: 17; v_call: TRBV7-2; cdr3_aa: CASSLGRDRGARYGYTF; cdr3_nt: TGTGCCAGCAGCTTAGGACGGGACAGGGGAGCGAGGTATGGCTACACCTTC
d_call: TRBD2; j_call: TRBJ2-1; cdr3_length: 16; v_call: TRBV10-1; cdr3_aa: CASSEGVLAGDNEQFF; cdr3_nt: TGCGCCAGCAGTGAGGGGGTACTAGCGGGCGACAATGAGCAGTTCTTC
d_call: -; j_call: TRBJ1-2; cdr3_length: 10; v_call: TRBV6-5; cdr3_aa: CASFAGGYTF; cdr3_nt: TGTGCCAGTTTCGCGGGAGGCTACACCTTC
d_call: -; j_call: TRBJ2-7; cdr3_length: 11; v_call: TRBV27; cdr3_aa: CASSLGDEQYF; cdr3_nt: TGTGCCAGCAGTTTAGGAGACGAGCAGTACTTC
d_call: -; j_call: TRBJ2-7; cdr3_length: 11; v_call: TRBV7-8; cdr3_aa: CASSLRYEQYF; cdr3_nt: TGTGCCAGCAGCCTGAGGTACGAGCAGTACTTC
d_call: TRBD2; j_call: TRBJ2-2; cdr3_length: 18; v_call: TRBV5-1; cdr3_aa: CASSFLNQRGSGTGELFF; cdr3_nt: TGCGCCAGCAGCTTCCTCAATCAGCGGGGGTCGGGCACCGGGGAGCTGTTTTTT
d_call: TRBD2; j_call: TRBJ2-1; cdr3_length: 15; v_call: TRBV30; cdr3_aa: CAWSVLAGAANEQFF; cdr3_nt: TGTGCCTGGAGTGTACTGGCGGGAGCGGCCAATGAGCAGTTCTTC
d_call: -; j_call: TRBJ2-7; cdr3_length: 16; v_call: TRBV6-5; cdr3_aa: CASSYSGAISSYEQYF; cdr3_nt: TGTGCCAGCAGTTACTCAGGGGCCATAAGCTCCTACGAGCAGTACTTC
d_call: TRBD1; j_call: TRBJ2-7; cdr3_length: 17; v_call: TRBV4-3; cdr3_aa: CASSQGTGTGLFEEQYF; cdr3_nt: TGCGCCAGCAGCCAAGGCACCGGGACAGGGCTATTTGAAGAGCAGTACTTC
d_call: -; j_call: TRBJ2-3; cdr3_length: 15; v_call: TRBV30; cdr3_aa: CAWSWVGGTADTQYF; cdr3_nt: TGTGCCTGGAGTTGGGTCGGGGGTACCGCGGATACGCAGTATTTT
d_call: -; j_call: TRBJ2-1; cdr3_length: 11; v_call: TRBV29-1; cdr3_aa: CSVTRVNEQFF; cdr3_nt: TGCAGCGTAACCAGGGTCAATGAGCAGTTCTTC
d_call: TRBD1; j_call: TRBJ1-4; cdr3_length: 15; v_call: TRBV10-3; cdr3_aa: CAISETLDRMKKLFF; cdr3_nt: TGTGCCATCAGTGAGACCCTGGACAGGATGAAAAAACTGTTTTTT
d_call: -; j_call: TRBJ1-2; cdr3_length: 13; v_call: TRBV4-1; cdr3_aa: CASSQVESYGYTF; cdr3_nt: TGCGCCAGCAGCCAAGTGGAGTCCTATGGCTACACCTTC
d_call: TRBD1; j_call: TRBJ1-2; cdr3_length: 15; v_call: TRBV19; cdr3_aa: CASSLGTGEHYGYTF; cdr3_nt: TGTGCCAGTAGTCTGGGGACAGGGGAACACTATGGCTACACCTTC
d_call: -; j_call: TRBJ2-3; cdr3_length: 16; v_call: TRBV9; cdr3_aa: CASSVAGGGSTDTQYF; cdr3_nt: TGTGCCAGCAGCGTAGCAGGCGGAGGTAGCACAGATACGCAGTATTTT
d_call: TRBD1; j_call: TRBJ2-5; cdr3_length: 14; v_call: TRBV19; cdr3_aa: CASSRDSPERTQYF; cdr3_nt: TGTGCCAGTAGTAGGGACAGCCCGGAAAGGACCCAGTACTTC
d_call: -; j_call: TRBJ2-7; cdr3_length: 13; v_call: TRBV6-1; cdr3_aa: CASSPSPRYEQYF; cdr3_nt: TGTGCCAGCAGTCCCTCCCCCCGTTACGAGCAGTACTTC
d_call: -; j_call: TRBJ2-5; cdr3_length: 13; v_call: TRBV4-2; cdr3_aa: CASSQTGGETQYF; cdr3_nt: TGTGCCAGCAGCCAGACAGGAGGAGAGACCCAGTACTTC
d_call: TRBD2; j_call: TRBJ2-3; cdr3_length: 18; v_call: TRBV10-2; cdr3_aa: CASSEVNLAGQITDTQYF; cdr3_nt: TGCGCCAGCAGTGAGGTCAACCTAGCGGGGCAGATCACAGATACGCAGTATTTT
d_call: TRBD1; j_call: TRBJ1-6; cdr3_length: 18; v_call: TRBV4-1; cdr3_aa: CASSQVTYRGSYNSPLHF; cdr3_nt: TGCGCCAGCAGCCAGGTCACGTACAGGGGCTCCTATAATTCACCCCTCCACTTT
d_call: -; j_call: TRBJ2-5; cdr3_length: 15; v_call: TRBV6-5; cdr3_aa: CASSPVSGIQETQYF; cdr3_nt: TGTGCCAGCAGTCCGGTATCGGGGATCCAAGAGACCCAGTACTTC
d_call: -; j_call: TRBJ2-1; cdr3_length: 15; v_call: TRBV5-1; cdr3_aa: CASSLGGEPYNEQFF; cdr3_nt: TGCGCCAGCAGCTTGGGCGGCGAACCGTACAATGAGCAGTTCTTC
d_call: TRBD2; j_call: TRBJ2-1; cdr3_length: 15; v_call: TRBV7-9; cdr3_aa: CASSSGTSGSTEQFF; cdr3_nt: TGTGCCAGCAGCTCCGGGACTAGCGGGAGCACTGAGCAGTTCTTC
d_call: TRBD1; j_call: TRBJ2-7; cdr3_length: 16; v_call: TRBV15; cdr3_aa: CATSKTGQASSYEQYF; cdr3_nt: TGTGCCACCAGCAAGACGGGACAGGCGAGCTCCTACGAGCAGTACTTC
d_call: TRBD2; j_call: TRBJ2-3; cdr3_length: 14; v_call: TRBV29-1; cdr3_aa: CSVYSGGRTDTQYF; cdr3_nt: TGCAGCGTCTACAGCGGCGGGAGAACAGATACGCAGTATTTT
d_call: TRBD2; j_call: TRBJ2-2; cdr3_length: 15; v_call: TRBV7-2; cdr3_aa: CASSLTAGATGELFF; cdr3_nt: TGTGCCAGCAGCCTCACGGCGGGAGCTACCGGGGAGCTGTTTTTT
d_call: TRBD1; j_call: TRBJ2-6; cdr3_length: 15; v_call: TRBV19; cdr3_aa: CASKQGLPGANVLTF; cdr3_nt: TGTGCCAGTAAACAGGGGCTCCCTGGGGCCAACGTCCTGACTTTC
d_call: -; j_call: TRBJ2-7; cdr3_length: 15; v_call: TRBV28; cdr3_aa: CASSPRFRRSYEQYF; cdr3_nt: TGTGCCAGCAGTCCCCGGTTCCGCCGCTCCTACGAGCAGTACTTC
d_call: -; j_call: TRBJ2-5; cdr3_length: 12; v_call: TRBV7-9; cdr3_aa: CASSAGGETQYF; cdr3_nt: TGTGCCAGCAGCGCAGGAGGCGAGACCCAGTACTTC
d_call: -; j_call: TRBJ2-2; cdr3_length: 14; v_call: TRBV6-5; cdr3_aa: CASSYGSGTGELFF; cdr3_nt: TGTGCCAGCAGTTACGGAAGCGGCACCGGGGAGCTGTTTTTT
d_call: -; j_call: TRBJ2-5; cdr3_length: 15; v_call: TRBV5-8; cdr3_aa: CASSSQGRNQETQYF; cdr3_nt: TGTGCCAGCAGCTCACAGGGACGCAACCAAGAGACCCAGTACTTC
d_call: -; j_call: TRBJ2-3; cdr3_length: 15; v_call: TRBV30; cdr3_aa: CAWSVESASTDTQYF; cdr3_nt: TGTGCCTGGAGTGTAGAAAGCGCTAGCACAGATACGCAGTATTTT
d_call: -; j_call: TRBJ1-2; cdr3_length: 21; v_call: TRBV9; cdr3_aa: CASSTPSTPKGERPHNYGYTF; cdr3_nt: TGTGCCAGCAGCACCCCCTCTACCCCGAAGGGGGAGAGGCCCCATAACTATGGCTACACCTTC
d_call: TRBD2; j_call: TRBJ2-5; cdr3_length: 15; v_call: TRBV7-2; cdr3_aa: CASSPPRGGQETQYF; cdr3_nt: TGTGCCAGCAGCCCCCCCCGGGGGGGCCAAGAGACCCAGTACTTC
d_call: TRBD1; j_call: TRBJ1-2; cdr3_length: 14; v_call: TRBV6-1; cdr3_aa: CASSERQGRDGYTF; cdr3_nt: TGTGCCAGCAGTGAACGACAGGGCCGGGATGGCTACACCTTC
d_call: -; j_call: TRBJ2-2; cdr3_length: 16; v_call: TRBV10-2; cdr3_aa: CATLEFAGIFGGELFF; cdr3_nt: TGCGCCACCCTAGAGTTTGCAGGGATCTTTGGCGGGGAGCTGTTTTTT
d_call: TRBD1; j_call: TRBJ2-2; cdr3_length: 13; v_call: TRBV28; cdr3_aa: CASSSTGVGELFF; cdr3_nt: TGTGCCAGCAGTTCTACAGGGGTTGGGGAGCTGTTTTTT
d_call: TRBD1; j_call: TRBJ1-2; cdr3_length: 15; v_call: TRBV6-5; cdr3_aa: CASRPGTGPSFGYTF; cdr3_nt: TGTGCCAGCAGACCAGGGACAGGCCCATCGTTTGGCTACACCTTC
d_call: TRBD1; j_call: TRBJ2-3; cdr3_length: 18; v_call: TRBV9; cdr3_aa: CASSVWAGGAGSTDTQYF; cdr3_nt: TGTGCCAGCAGCGTATGGGCAGGGGGCGCGGGTAGCACAGATACGCAGTATTTT
d_call: -; j_call: TRBJ2-7; cdr3_length: 13; v_call: TRBV6-5; cdr3_aa: CASSQRQAYEQYF; cdr3_nt: TGTGCCAGCAGTCAACGACAGGCCTACGAGCAGTACTTC
d_call: -; j_call: TRBJ2-7; cdr3_length: 17; v_call: TRBV7-2; cdr3_aa: CASSPTRPAPSSYEQYF; cdr3_nt: TGTGCCAGCAGCCCCACCCGTCCAGCGCCGAGCTCCTACGAGCAGTACTTC
d_call: TRBD2; j_call: TRBJ2-3; cdr3_length: 16; v_call: TRBV6-6; cdr3_aa: CASRSPFSGNTDTQYF; cdr3_nt: TGTGCCAGCAGATCCCCCTTTAGCGGGAACACAGATACGCAGTATTTT
d_call: -; j_call: TRBJ2-5; cdr3_length: 14; v_call: TRBV28; cdr3_aa: CASSLLPPRETQYF; cdr3_nt: TGTGCCAGCAGTTTATTGCCTCCCCGGGAGACCCAGTACTTC
d_call: TRBD2; j_call: TRBJ2-1; cdr3_length: 18; v_call: TRBV5-1; cdr3_aa: CASSLAKQLAGFYNEQFF; cdr3_nt: TGCGCCAGCAGCTTGGCCAAGCAGCTAGCGGGGTTCTACAATGAGCAGTTCTTC